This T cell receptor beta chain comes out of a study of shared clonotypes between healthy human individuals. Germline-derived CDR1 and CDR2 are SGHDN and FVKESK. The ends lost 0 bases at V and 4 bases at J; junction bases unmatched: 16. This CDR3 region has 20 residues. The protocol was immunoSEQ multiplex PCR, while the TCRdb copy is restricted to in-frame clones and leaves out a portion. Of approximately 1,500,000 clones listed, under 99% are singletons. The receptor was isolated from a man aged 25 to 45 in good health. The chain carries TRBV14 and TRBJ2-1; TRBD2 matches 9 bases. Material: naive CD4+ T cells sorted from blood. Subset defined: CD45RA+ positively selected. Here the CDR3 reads CASSQDPPLAGILNYNEQFF. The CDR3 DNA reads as TGTGCCAGCAGCCAAGATCCTCCTCTAGCGGGAATCCTCAATTACAATGAGCAGTTCTTC.